Following are 12 T cell receptor beta chains from one sample sequenced in a study of CD8 T cells in Susac syndrome. With random hexamers, roughly 0.45 to 1 ug RNA was reverse transcribed. From the immunoSEQ multiplex PCR reads, TCRdb called clonotypes with MiXCR, one entry per CDR3 protein. Of about 180,000 distinct CDR3 sequences in the sample, 85% to 95% are singletons; the top ten hold 0.095% to 0.1%. The source material was CD4+ T cells from PBMCs. The origin of the receptors is a human donor with Susac syndrome.

The rearrangement links TRBV12-5 to TRBJ2-5; tentatively, D is TRBD2 (6 bases). Between the trimmed V and J ends, which lost 7 bases and 4 bases, there was a span of 10 bases. CDR1 is LGHNT, CDR2 FRNRAP, per germline. The CDR3 extends over 12 amino acids. DNA of the CDR3: TGTGCTAGTGCCCTGGGAGGAGAGACCCAGTACTTC. Translating gives CASALGGETQYF.

V is TRBV30 and J is TRBJ2-1, with 7 bases that match TRBD1. The V gene's germline CDR1 is GTSNPN and CDR2 SVGIG (reference sequence). Trimming cost V 0 bases and J 7 bases; bases outside gene matches: 6. The CDR3 length is 14 residues. CDR3 region: CAWSVGGRANEQFF. The CDR3 DNA follows: TGTGCCTGGAGTGTAGGGGGCCGGGCAAATGAGCAGTTCTTC.

Only one count was recorded for this clonotype. V is TRBV9 and J is TRBJ1-2; a possible D gene is TRBD1 (6 bases). The CDR3 runs to 15 residues. V gave up 1 base and J gave up 3 bases, with 13 bases separating them. Germline CDR1 SGDLS, CDR2 YYNGEE. The DNA for the CDR3 is TGTGCCAGCAGCGTAAGTCCCGGACAGTACTATGGCTACACCTTC. This sequence encodes CASSVSPGQYYGYTF.

This chain links TRBV12-3 or TRBV12-4 with TRBJ1-2; 7 positions agree with TRBD1. The CDR3 totals 13 residues. The ends lost 6 bases at V and 3 bases at J; junction bases unmatched: 4. CDR3 region: CASRLQGYYGYTF. CDR3 nucleotides: TGTGCCAGCAGACTACAGGGGTACTATGGCTACACCTTC.

V usage is TRBV29-1 and J usage is TRBJ1-4; D unresolved. The CDR3 consists of 14 residues. Germline V gene data show CDR1 as SQVTM and CDR2 as ANQGSEA. Trimming cost V 2 bases and J 0 bases, with 7 bases left between them. The CDR3 protein is CSVELEATNEKLFF. In DNA form, the CDR3 reads TGCAGCGTTGAATTAGAAGCAACTAATGAAAAACTGTTTTTT. Full variable domain (outside the CDR3, taken from reference TRBV29-1 and TRBJ1-4): SAVISQKPSRDICQRGTSLTIQCQVDSQVTMMFWYRQQPGQSLTLIATANQGSEATYESGFVIDKFPISRPNLTFSTLTVSNMSPEDSSIYLCSVELEATNEKLFFGSGTQLSVL.

The chain carries TRBV7-2 and TRBJ1-2, with 7 bases lining up with TRBD1. Germline V gene sequence: CDR1 SGHTA, CDR2 FQGNSA. The CDR3 spans 15 residues. The trim removed 4 bases at V and 4 bases at J, leaving 9 bases unmatched. Here the CDR3 DNA reads TGTGCCAGCAGCTCCCCTACGACAGGGCGCTATGGCTACACCTTC. As protein: CASSSPTTGRYGYTF.

This clonotype was found once. The V call is TRBV7-9, the J call TRBJ2-5; D unresolved. CDR3 length equals 13 residues. Germline V gives CDR1 SEHNR, CDR2 FQNEAQ (reference sequence). V dropped 4 bases and J dropped 1 base, with 7 bases sitting between them. CDR3: CASSSLTQETQYF. The CDR3, as DNA: TGTGCCAGCAGCTCCCTGACCCAAGAGACCCAGTACTTC.

The chain links TRBV12-3 or TRBV12-4 to TRBJ1-1; the D gene is possibly TRBD1 (6 bases). Trimming cost V 7 bases and J 5 bases, with 23 bases left between them. The CDR3 has 16 residues. The CDR3 DNA reads as TGTGCCAGCACCCCCGTAGGGGGATGGGGTGGAACTGAAGCTTTCTTT. Translated, it gives CASTPVGGWGGTEAFF.

This chain connects TRBV4-3 to TRBJ2-1; 7 positions match TRBD2. The CDR3 runs to 17 residues. Germline V lookup: CDR1 LGHNA, CDR2 YSLEER. V lost 5 bases, J lost 3 bases, and 13 bases stayed unmatched. The CDR3 nucleotides read TGCGCCAGCAGCAAAGCAGGCGGGAGAAGGGGCTACAATGAGCAGTTCTTC. Translating gives CASSKAGGRRGYNEQFF.

The rearrangement links TRBV20-1 to TRBJ1-5, with 8 bases fitting TRBD1. The length of the CDR3 is 15 residues. Germline assignment: CDR1 DFQATT and CDR2 SNEGSKA (reference sequence). V shed 6 bases, J shed 2 bases, and the junction held 9 bases outside the gene matches. The CDR3 reads CSALPPTGGNQPQHF. CDR3 in DNA: TGCAGTGCCCTCCCCCCGACAGGGGGCAATCAGCCCCAGCATTTT.

V gene TRBV3-1 combines with J gene TRBJ2-5; 10 nucleotides line up with TRBD1. The trim removed 3 bases at V and 6 bases at J, leaving 7 bases unmatched. This CDR3 is built from 15 residues. The germline CDR1 and CDR2 sequences are LGHDT and YNNKEL (reference sequence). CDR3 residues: CASSHGQGGPQTQYF. CDR3 DNA: TGTGCCAGCAGCCACGGACAGGGGGGACCCCAGACCCAGTACTTC.

The V call is TRBV28, the J call TRBJ2-4; no reliable D call. CDR3 size: 12 residues. Trimming left V 6 bases short and J 3 bases short, with 6 bases between. CDR1 MDHEN and CDR2 SYDVKM come from the germline V gene. CDR3 residues: CASRRDKNIQYF. DNA of the CDR3: TGTGCCAGCAGAAGGGACAAAAACATTCAGTACTTC.